Listed below are T cell receptor beta chains from one sample, sequenced in a study of shared clonotypes between healthy human individuals. Produced via immunoSEQ multiplex PCR; TCRdb's table is partial and in-frame only. In the table there are under 2.5 million clones, about 90% of which are singletons. The sample consisted of naive CD4+ T cells from PBMCs. The receptors stem from a young man in good health. Some clones in this sample may be carry-over from other donors' samples. Each CDR3 is given with its conserved first and last residue. Each record gives: V gene, clone size, D gene, J gene, CDR3 DNA, CDR3 protein. The D gene is left open where the match is weak. Where a row states a size, it is once, few, many or the class of an expanded clone; other rows omit it.

>TRBV2|.|TRBD1|TRBJ2-1
TGTGCCAGCAGTGCGGGACAGGGAAGAGGTAATGAGCAGTTCTTC
CASSAGQGRGNEQFF
>TRBV28|.|TRBD2|TRBJ2-7
TGTGCCAGCAGCCCTACTAGCGGTCGAAAAGAGCAGTACTTC
CASSPTSGRKEQYF
>TRBV18|.|TRBD1|TRBJ2-7
TGTGCCAGCTCACCACCGGGACAGGACTCCTACGAGCAGTACTTC
CASSPPGQDSYEQYF
>TRBV13|.|.|TRBJ1-1
TGTGCCAGCAGCTTATATGGATTCAACACTGAAGCTTTCTTT
CASSLYGFNTEAFF
>TRBV7-9|.|.|TRBJ1-1
TGTGCCAGCAGCTCTCAATCCACTCAAACTGAAGCTTTCTTT
CASSSQSTQTEAFF
>TRBV5-1|.|TRBD1|TRBJ1-1
TGCGCCAGCAGCTCACCGGACAGGGGAAACACTGAAGCTTTCTTT
CASSSPDRGNTEAFF
>TRBV28|.|.|TRBJ2-3
TGTGCCAGCAGTCCCACGTCCCTAGGGAAAGCTGATACGCAGTATTTT
CASSPTSLGKADTQYF
>TRBV27|.|TRBD1|TRBJ2-5
TGTGCCAGCAAGGGACAGGATGACTTGGCGGTTAAGTACTTC
CASKGQDDLAVKYF
>TRBV6-5|once|.|TRBJ1-1
TGTGCCAGCGGGAACACTGAAGCTTTCTTT
CASGNTEAFF
>TRBV28|.|TRBD1|TRBJ1-2
TGTGCCAGCAGTCTTCTTGGACAGGGGCCGTATGGCTACACCTTC
CASSLLGQGPYGYTF
>TRBV28|once|.|TRBJ1-2
TGTGCCAGCACTCTTGGGACCAAGAGCTATGGCTACACCTTC
CASTLGTKSYGYTF
>TRBV2|.|.|TRBJ2-7
TGTGCCGGCGCAGGGCGATCCTACGAGCAGTACTTC
CAGAGRSYEQYF
>TRBV2|.|.|TRBJ2-5
TGTGCCAGCAGTGAACGTCTAGCAGGACCCCAGAAGACCCAGTACTTC
CASSERLAGPQKTQYF
>TRBV15|.|.|TRBJ1-2
TGTGCCACCAGCAGGGTACAGGTTAATGGCTACACCTTC
CATSRVQVNGYTF
>TRBV18|.|.|TRBJ1-5
TGTGCCAGCTCACTTACGACGACAGATAATCAGCCCCAGCATTTT
CASSLTTTDNQPQHF
>TRBV7-3|.|.|TRBJ2-1
TGTGCCAGCAGCCCACCGCGAGGGAATGAGCAGTTCTTC
CASSPPRGNEQFF
>TRBV5-1|once|TRBD1|TRBJ1-1
TGCGCCAGCAGCTTGGCCAGGGGGACCACTGAAGCTTTCTTT
CASSLARGTTEAFF
>TRBV5-1|.|.|TRBJ2-7
TGCGCCAGCAGTCGCCGGGAAGCCTACGAGCAGTACTTC
CASSRREAYEQYF
>TRBV18|once|TRBD1|TRBJ1-2
TGTGCCAGCTCACCACCGGACAGGGCACGGAATGGCTACACCTTC
CASSPPDRARNGYTF
>TRBV5-4|.|TRBD2|TRBJ2-5
TGTGCCAGCAGCTCGGCCGGGACTAGCGGGAGGGTGGAGACCCAGTACTTC
CASSSAGTSGRVETQYF
>TRBV5-4|.|TRBD1|TRBJ2-7
TGTGCCAGCAGCCTCAGGGGGCCAGTGACCTACGAGCAGTACTTC
CASSLRGPVTYEQYF
>TRBV6-4|.|.|TRBJ1-5
TGTGCCAGCAGTGACTCCTTCTCCGGGACGCCGCCCGCGAATCAGCCCCAGCATTTT
CASSDSFSGTPPANQPQHF
>TRBV5-1|.|.|TRBJ2-7
TGCGCCAGCAGCTTGGCCGGCGCGAGCTCCTACGAGCAGTACTTC
CASSLAGASSYEQYF
>TRBV20-1|.|TRBD2|TRBJ2-1
TGCAGTGCTAGAGGAGGGCGGGGGGCCTTCTTC
CSARGGRGAFF
>TRBV4-1|.|.|TRBJ1-5
TGCGCCAGCAGCCCCGGAAGGGGTGGTAACACAAATCAGCCCCAGCATTTT
CASSPGRGGNTNQPQHF
>TRBV6-1|once|TRBD1|TRBJ2-1
TGTGCCAGCATCGATAGGGGGCGGATAAACAATGAGCAGTTCTTC
CASIDRGRINNEQFF
>TRBV5-6|.|.|TRBJ2-3
TGTGCCAGCAGCTTAGGCAGCACAGATACGCAGTATTTT
CASSLGSTDTQYF
>TRBV12-5|.|.|TRBJ2-7
TGTGCTAGTGGTCCCTACAAGGTGAAGCCCTCCTACGAGCAGTACTTC
CASGPYKVKPSYEQYF
>TRBV7-2|.|.|TRBJ1-2
TGTGCCAGCAGCTTAAAACTATGGGGGTACACCTTC
CASSLKLWGYTF
>TRBV4-2|.|TRBD2|TRBJ2-1
TGTGCCAGCAGCCAAGATGGAGCGGGACTTAACAATGAGCAGTTCTTC
CASSQDGAGLNNEQFF
>TRBV9|.|.|TRBJ1-4
TGTGCCAGCAGCGCCCCGGGACTGAGGGATGAAAAACTGTTTTTT
CASSAPGLRDEKLFF
>TRBV9|.|TRBD1|TRBJ1-1
TGTGCCAGCAGCGCCCGGACAGGGGACACTGAAGCTTTCTTT
CASSARTGDTEAFF
>TRBV14|.|.|TRBJ2-1
TGTGCCAGCAGCCAAGATCTTAATTTCGAGGGGACGGGGCAGTTCTTC
CASSQDLNFEGTGQFF
>TRBV9|.|.|TRBJ1-5
TGTGCCAGCAGCGTGGGGGAGCGTCAGCCCCAGCATTTT
CASSVGERQPQHF
>TRBV6-6|.|.|TRBJ2-7
TGTGCCAGCAGGGAACTTATAGGGAGGCTGGGAGGCGAGCAGTACTTC
CASRELIGRLGGEQYF
>TRBV7-3|.|TRBD2|TRBJ2-1
TGTGCCAGCAGCAACCGCCAGCGGGACGGGTCCAATGAGCAGTTCTTC
CASSNRQRDGSNEQFF
>TRBV4-1|.|.|TRBJ1-5
TGCGCCAGCAGCCAGCGCGGAGATAGCAATCAGCCCCAGCATTTT
CASSQRGDSNQPQHF
>TRBV30|once|TRBD2|TRBJ2-7
TGTGCCTGGAAGGGACTAGCGGGAAATGAGCAGTACTTC
CAWKGLAGNEQYF
>TRBV30|few|.|TRBJ1-5
TGTGCCTGGAGTGTGGGGGGTGGAAATCAGCCCCAGCATTTT
CAWSVGGGNQPQHF
>TRBV7-9|.|.|TRBJ2-7
TGTGCCAGCAGCTTGTGGGTCCCCCCCTACGAGCAGTACTTC
CASSLWVPPYEQYF
>TRBV5-1|.|.|TRBJ1-1
TGCGCCAGCAGCTCTAGGCCTGGACAGTTGGGGAACACTGAAGCTTTCTTT
CASSSRPGQLGNTEAFF
>TRBV6-1|once|.|TRBJ2-2
TGTGCCAGCAGTCGGACGGAGAACACCGGGGAGCTGTTTTTT
CASSRTENTGELFF
>TRBV7-7|.|.|TRBJ2-3
TGTGCCAGCAGCTCAACAACTACGGCAGATACGCAGTATTTT
CASSSTTTADTQYF
>TRBV29-1|.|TRBD1|TRBJ2-4
TGCAGCGTCGGGCCTCGGCTGGACAGGGGGAACATTCAGTACTTC
CSVGPRLDRGNIQYF